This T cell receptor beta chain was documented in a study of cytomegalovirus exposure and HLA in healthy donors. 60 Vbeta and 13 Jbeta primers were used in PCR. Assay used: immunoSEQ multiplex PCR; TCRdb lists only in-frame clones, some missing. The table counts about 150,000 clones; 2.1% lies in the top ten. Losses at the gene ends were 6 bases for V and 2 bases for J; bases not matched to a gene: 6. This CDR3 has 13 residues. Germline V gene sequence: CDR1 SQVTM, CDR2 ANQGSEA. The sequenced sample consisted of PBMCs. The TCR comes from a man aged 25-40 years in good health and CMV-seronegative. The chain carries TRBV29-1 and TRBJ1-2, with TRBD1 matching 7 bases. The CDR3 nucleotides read TGCAGCGTAACCACAGGGGTAAACTATGGCTACACCTTC. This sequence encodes CSVTTGVNYGYTF.